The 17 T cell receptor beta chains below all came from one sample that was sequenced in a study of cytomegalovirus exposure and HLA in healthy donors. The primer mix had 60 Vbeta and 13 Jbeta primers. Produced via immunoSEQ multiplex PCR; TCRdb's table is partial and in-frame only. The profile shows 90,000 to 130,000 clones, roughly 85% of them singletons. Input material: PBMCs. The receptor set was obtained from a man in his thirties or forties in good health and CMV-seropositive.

CDR3 in DNA: TGTGCCAGCAGCCAAACGGGTCCCTACGAGCAGTACTTC. Its translation: CASSQTGPYEQYF. The rearrangement uses TRBV11-1 and TRBJ2-7; D not resolved. The germline gives CDR1 SGHAT, CDR2 FQDESV (reference sequence). This CDR3 has 13 amino acids. V was pared by 5 bases and J by 2 bases, with 10 bases between.

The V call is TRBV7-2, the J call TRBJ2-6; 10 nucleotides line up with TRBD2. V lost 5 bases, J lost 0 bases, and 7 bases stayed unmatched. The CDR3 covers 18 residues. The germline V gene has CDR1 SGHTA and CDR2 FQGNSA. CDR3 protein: CASSLRTSGASGANVLTF. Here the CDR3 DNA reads TGTGCCAGCAGCCTGAGGACTAGCGGAGCCTCTGGGGCCAACGTCCTGACTTTC.

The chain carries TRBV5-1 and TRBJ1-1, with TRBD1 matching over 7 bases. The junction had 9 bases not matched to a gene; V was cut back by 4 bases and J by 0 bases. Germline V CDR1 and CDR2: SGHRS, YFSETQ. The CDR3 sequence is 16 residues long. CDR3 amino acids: CASSPRPTGMNTEAFF. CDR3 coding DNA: TGCGCCAGCAGCCCACGCCCGACAGGGATGAACACTGAAGCTTTCTTT.

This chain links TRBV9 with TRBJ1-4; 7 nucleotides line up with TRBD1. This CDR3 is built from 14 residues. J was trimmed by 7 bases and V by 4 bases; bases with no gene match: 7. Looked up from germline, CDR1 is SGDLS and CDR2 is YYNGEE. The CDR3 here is CASSPTGSSEKLFF. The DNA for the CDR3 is TGTGCCAGCAGCCCGACAGGGAGCTCTGAAAAACTGTTTTTT.

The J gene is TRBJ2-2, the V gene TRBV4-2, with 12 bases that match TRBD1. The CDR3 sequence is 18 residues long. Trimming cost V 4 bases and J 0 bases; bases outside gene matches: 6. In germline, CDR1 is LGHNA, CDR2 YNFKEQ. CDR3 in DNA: TGTGCCAGCAGCCCCCGGGACAGGGGGCCCGCGAACACCGGGGAGCTGTTTTTT. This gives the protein CASSPRDRGPANTGELFF.

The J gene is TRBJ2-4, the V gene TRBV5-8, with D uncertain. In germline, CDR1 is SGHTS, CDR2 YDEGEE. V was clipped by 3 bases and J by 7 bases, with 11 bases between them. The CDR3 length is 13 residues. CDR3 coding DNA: TGTGCCAGCAGCTCAAGAGTCGTCAACATTCAGTACTTC. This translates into CASSSRVVNIQYF.

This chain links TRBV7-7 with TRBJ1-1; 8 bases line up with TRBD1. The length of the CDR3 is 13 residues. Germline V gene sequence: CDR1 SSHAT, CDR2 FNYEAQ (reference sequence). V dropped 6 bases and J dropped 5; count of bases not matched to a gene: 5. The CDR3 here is CASSMDRETEAFF. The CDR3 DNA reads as TGTGCCAGCAGTATGGACAGGGAGACTGAAGCTTTCTTT.

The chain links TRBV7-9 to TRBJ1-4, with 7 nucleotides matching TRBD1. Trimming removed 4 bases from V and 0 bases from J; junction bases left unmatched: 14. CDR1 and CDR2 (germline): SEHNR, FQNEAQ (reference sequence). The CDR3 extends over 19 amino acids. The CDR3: CASSSVTDRERATNEKLFF. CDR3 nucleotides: TGTGCCAGCAGCTCTGTCACTGACAGGGAACGTGCAACTAATGAAAAACTGTTTTTT.

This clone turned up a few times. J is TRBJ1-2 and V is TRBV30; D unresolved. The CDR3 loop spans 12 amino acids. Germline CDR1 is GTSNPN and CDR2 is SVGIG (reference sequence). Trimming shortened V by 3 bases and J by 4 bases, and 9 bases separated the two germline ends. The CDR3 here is CAWRSYFYGYTF. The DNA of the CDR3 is TGTGCCTGGAGGAGTTACTTCTATGGCTACACCTTC.

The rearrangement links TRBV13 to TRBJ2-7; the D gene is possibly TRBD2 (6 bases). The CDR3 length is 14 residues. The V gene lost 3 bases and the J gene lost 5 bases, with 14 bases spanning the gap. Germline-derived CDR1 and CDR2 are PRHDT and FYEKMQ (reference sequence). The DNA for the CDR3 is TGTGCCAGCAGCTTGGGTCGGGGGTCAGACGAGCAGTACTTC. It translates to CASSLGRGSDEQYF.

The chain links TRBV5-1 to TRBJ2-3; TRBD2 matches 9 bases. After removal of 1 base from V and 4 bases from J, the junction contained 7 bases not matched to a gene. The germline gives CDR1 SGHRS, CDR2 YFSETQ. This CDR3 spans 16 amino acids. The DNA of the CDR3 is TGCGCCAGCAGCTTGCCGCGGGGGGGGACCGCAGATACGCAGTATTTT. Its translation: CASSLPRGGTADTQYF.

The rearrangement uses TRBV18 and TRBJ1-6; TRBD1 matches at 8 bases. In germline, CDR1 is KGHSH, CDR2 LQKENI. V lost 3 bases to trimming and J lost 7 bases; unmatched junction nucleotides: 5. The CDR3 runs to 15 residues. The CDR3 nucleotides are TGTGCCAGCTCACCGGGACAGGTTGGAAATTCACCCCTCCACTTT. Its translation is CASSPGQVGNSPLHF. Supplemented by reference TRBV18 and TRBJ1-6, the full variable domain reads NAGVMQNPRHLVRRRGQEARLRCSPMKGHSHVYWYRQLPEEGLKFMVYLQKENIIDESGMPKERFSAEFPKEGPSILRIQQVVRGDSAAYFCASSPGQVGNSPLHFGNGTRLTVT.

The CDR3 sequence is CASSLRGQQGTEAFF. As DNA, the CDR3 is TGTGCCAGCAGCTTGCGCGGACAGCAGGGGACTGAAGCTTTCTTT. V gene TRBV11-2 combines with J gene TRBJ1-1; the D gene is possibly TRBD1 (6 bases). Germline V gene sequence: CDR1 SGHAT, CDR2 FQNNGV. CDR3 length: 15 residues. The germline V and J ends were trimmed by 3 bases and 5 bases, with 16 bases remaining between them.

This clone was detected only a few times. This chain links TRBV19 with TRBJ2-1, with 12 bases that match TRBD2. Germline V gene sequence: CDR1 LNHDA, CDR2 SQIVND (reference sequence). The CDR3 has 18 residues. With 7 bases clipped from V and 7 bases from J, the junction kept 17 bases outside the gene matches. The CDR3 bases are TGTGCCAGTACCCCACAAGGGCCGACTAGCGGGAGAAATAATGAGCAGTTCTTC. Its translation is CASTPQGPTSGRNNEQFF.

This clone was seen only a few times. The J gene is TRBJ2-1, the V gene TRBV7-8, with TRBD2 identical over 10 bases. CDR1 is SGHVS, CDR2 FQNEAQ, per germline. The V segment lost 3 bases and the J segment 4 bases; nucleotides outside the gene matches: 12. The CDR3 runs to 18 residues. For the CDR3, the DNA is TGTGCCAGCAGCTTTAATCTAGCGGGGGCGCCGATATACAATGAGCAGTTCTTC. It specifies CASSFNLAGAPIYNEQFF.

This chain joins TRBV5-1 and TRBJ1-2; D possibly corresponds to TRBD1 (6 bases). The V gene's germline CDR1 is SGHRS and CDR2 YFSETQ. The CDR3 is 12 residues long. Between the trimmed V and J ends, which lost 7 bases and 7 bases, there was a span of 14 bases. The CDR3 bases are TGCGCCAGCGGATCCGCACAGGGTGGCTACACCTTC. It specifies CASGSAQGGYTF.

The CDR3 nucleotides read TGTGCCAGCAGTGAAGGGCCGATACAGGCCCCGGGAAACACCATATATTTT. This codes for CASSEGPIQAPGNTIYF. The genes are TRBV2 and TRBJ1-3; D perhaps matches TRBD1 (5 bases). V lost 1 base, J lost 4 bases, and 17 bases lay in between. The CDR3 is made up of 17 amino acids. CDR1 and CDR2 from the germline V gene are SNHLY and FYNNEI.